The 20 T cell receptor beta chains presented below share a single source sample, sequenced in a study of blood T cell repertoires in COVID-19. TCRdb's table, derived via immunoSEQ multiplex PCR, lists solely in-frame clones and lacks some. This table holds 270,000 or so clones, less than 85% found once. The sample consisted of peripheral blood. The receptors originated from a woman aged 18-29 years with acute or convalescent COVID-19.

The chain carries TRBV27 and TRBJ2-2; TRBD2 matches 8 bases. The CDR3 is 16 residues long. The J segment lost 5 bases and the V segment lost 1 base, leaving 6 bases of the junction unmatched. Germline V gives CDR1 MNHEY, CDR2 SMNVEV (reference sequence). For the CDR3, the DNA is TGTGCCAGCAGTTTATTCGCGGGAGGCCTTACCGGGGAGCTGTTTTTT. It is translated as CASSLFAGGLTGELFF.

In its sample, this clone was seen once. The chain has TRBV10-3 and TRBJ1-1, with TRBD1 matching over 8 bases. Germline V CDR1 and CDR2: ENHRY, SYGVKD. J lost 11 bases, V lost 0 bases, and 5 bases had no gene match. The CDR3 runs 13 residues. The CDR3 nucleotides read TGTGCCATCAGTGAGTCGCAGGGGGCGCGGGCTTTCTTT. This codes for CAISESQGARAFF.

The rearrangement joins TRBV15 to TRBJ1-4; TRBD1 matches at 11 bases. The CDR3 covers 16 residues. V shed 3 bases and J 8 bases; nucleotides not matched to a gene: 8. Germline V gene sequence: CDR1 LNHNV, CDR2 YYDKDF (reference sequence). Here the CDR3 DNA reads TGTGCCACCAGCAGTGCTACCGGGACAGGGGGAGAAAAACTGTTTTTT. Translating gives CATSSATGTGGEKLFF.

This clone was seen once. The V call is TRBV2, the J call TRBJ2-3, with 8 bases lining up with TRBD2. Germline loops: CDR1 SNHLY, CDR2 FYNNEI. The CDR3 extends over 19 amino acids. J lost 0 bases, V lost 2 bases, and 13 bases had no gene match. CDR3: CASSEMGSGTLLSTDTQYF. As DNA, the CDR3 is TGTGCCAGCAGTGAAATGGGTAGCGGGACACTTCTAAGCACAGATACGCAGTATTTT. The whole variable domain, filled in from reference TRBV2 and TRBJ2-3, reads EPEVTQTPSHQVTQMGQEVILRCVPISNHLYFYWYRQILGQKVEFLVSFYNNEISEKSEIFDDQFSVERPDGSNFTLKIRSTKLEDSAMYFCASSEMGSGTLLSTDTQYFGPGTRLTVL.

The chain uses TRBV10-2 and TRBJ2-3, with a weak D call TRBD1 (6 bases). The CDR3 is 13 residues long. Germline CDR1 WSHSY, CDR2 SAAADI. V lost 10 bases to trimming and J lost 2 bases, with 13 bases between them. The CDR3 DNA is TGCGCCACCCAGGACAGCTCCACAGATACGCAGTATTTT. It specifies CATQDSSTDTQYF.

V gene TRBV6-2 or TRBV6-3 combines with J gene TRBJ1-2; 12 bases match TRBD1. The V gene's germline CDR1 is MNHEY and CDR2 SVGEGT. Unmatched junction bases numbered 9, after V lost 7 bases and J lost 0 bases. The CDR3 covers 17 residues. In DNA, the CDR3 is TGTGCCAGCACCCCTGGGACAGGGGGCTTAGCTAACTATGGCTACACCTTC. Its translation: CASTPGTGGLANYGYTF.

V is TRBV6-6 and J is TRBJ1-2; weak D call: TRBD1 (6 bases). The CDR3 consists of 15 residues. V was cut by 7 bases and J by 8 bases, with 23 bases left in between. CDR1 is MNHNY and CDR2 is SVGAGI in the germline V gene (reference sequence). CDR3: CASIDSRQALRGYTF. In nucleotides, the CDR3 is TGTGCCAGCATTGATTCGAGACAGGCCCTGCGGGGCTACACCTTC.

This chain connects TRBV7-2 to TRBJ1-6; D is unclear. V lost 0 bases and J 12 bases, leaving 9 bases between the germline ends. Germline lookup yields CDR1 SGHTA and CDR2 FQGNSA. This CDR3 spans 13 amino acids. CDR3: CASSLALEVPLHF. As DNA, the CDR3 is TGTGCCAGCAGCTTAGCGCTCGAGGTACCCCTCCACTTT.

The chain joins TRBV27 to TRBJ1-5; no clear D gene. The CDR3 totals 13 residues. Germline values: CDR1 MNHEY, CDR2 SMNVEV (reference sequence). Trimming shortened V by 5 bases and J by 4 bases, and 9 bases separated the two germline ends. Written as DNA, the CDR3 is TGTGCCAGCAGTGATAACGGGAATCAGCCCCAGCATTTT. Encoded protein: CASSDNGNQPQHF.

The CDR3 coding sequence is TGTGCCAGCAGCTTAGGAACAGGGGTATGGGCTGAAGCTTTCTTT. Translating it yields CASSLGTGVWAEAFF. The chain uses TRBV11-2 and TRBJ1-1; TRBD1 matches 7 bases. From germline, CDR1 is SGHAT and CDR2 FQNNGV. The CDR3 spans 15 residues. V trimming: 1 base; J trimming: 6 bases; junction bases outside the gene matches: 8.

The chain is built from TRBV28 and TRBJ1-3; no clear D gene. V was clipped by 1 base and J by 2 bases, with 12 bases between them. The germline V gene has CDR1 MDHEN and CDR2 SYDVKM. The CDR3 contains 16 residues. The CDR3 reads CASSLYLGGTGNTIYF. The CDR3 nucleotides read TGTGCCAGCAGTTTATACCTGGGAGGGACTGGAAACACCATATATTTT.

This chain connects TRBV7-3 to TRBJ1-2; D might be TRBD1 (5 bases). The germline V and J ends were trimmed by 7 bases and 1 base, with 13 bases remaining between them. The CDR3 spans 14 residues. The germline gives CDR1 SGHTA, CDR2 FQGTGA. CDR3 protein: CASTPGGVNYGYTF. The CDR3 DNA reads as TGTGCCAGCACCCCGGGGGGGGTTAACTATGGCTACACCTTC.

This clone was seen only a few times. The V gene is TRBV6-2 or TRBV6-3, the J gene TRBJ2-7, with 7 bases identical to TRBD1. CDR3 length: 15 amino acids. After removal of 2 bases from V and 3 bases from J, the junction contained 7 bases not matched to a gene. CDR1 and CDR2 from the germline V gene are MNHEY and SVGEGT. CDR3 nucleotide sequence: TGTGCCAGCAGTTACGAGGGGGCAGTGGGCTACGAGCAGTACTTC. Translated, it gives CASSYEGAVGYEQYF.

The chain combines TRBV2 with TRBJ1-1, with D possibly being TRBD1 (5 bases). Germline CDR1 and CDR2: SNHLY and FYNNEI. V was trimmed by 6 bases and J by 4 bases, leaving 15 bases between them. The CDR3 runs 14 residues. CDR3 DNA: TGTGCCAGCAGCTCCCAGGGAATCAGCACTGAAGCTTTCTTT. Translated, it gives CASSSQGISTEAFF.

The genes are TRBV6-2 or TRBV6-3 and TRBJ2-5; D is undetermined. V was shortened by 0 bases and J by 2 bases, with 10 bases between the two germline ends. The CDR3 is 15 amino acids. Germline V gives CDR1 MNHEY, CDR2 SVGEGT. The CDR3 is CASSYSGSRQETQYF. In DNA, the CDR3 is TGTGCCAGCAGTTACTCTGGTTCGCGGCAAGAGACCCAGTACTTC.

This CDR3 is CASSPGWVVGNQPQHF. The CDR3 region has the DNA TGTGCCAGCAGCCCGGGGTGGGTTGTGGGCAATCAGCCCCAGCATTTT. The chain recombines TRBV7-2 with TRBJ1-5, with D unresolved. Trimming pared 5 bases from V and 2 bases from J, leaving 16 bases between. The CDR3 has 16 amino acids. Germline values: CDR1 SGHTA, CDR2 FQGNSA.

The chain employs TRBV19 and TRBJ1-1; TRBD1 aligns across 9 bases. V shed 5 bases and J 1 base; nucleotides not matched to a gene: 11. From germline, CDR1 is LNHDA and CDR2 SQIVND (reference sequence). The CDR3 extends over 17 amino acids. CDR3 sequence: CASSPRTGGFQNTEAFF. The CDR3 DNA follows: TGTGCCAGTAGTCCCCGCACAGGGGGCTTTCAGAACACTGAAGCTTTCTTT.

The chain carries TRBV13 and TRBJ2-1, with 11 positions matching TRBD2. Germline V gene sequence: CDR1 PRHDT, CDR2 FYEKMQ (reference sequence). Trimming removed 4 bases from V and 6 bases from J; junction bases left unmatched: 5. The CDR3 length is 15 residues. The CDR3 region has the DNA TGTGCCAGCAGCTACGGCCTAGCGGGAGGCAATGAGCAGTTCTTC. Protein: CASSYGLAGGNEQFF.

A few counts support this clone. This chain connects TRBV19 to TRBJ1-1; D call uncertain. The CDR3 length is 17 residues. Trimming cost V 7 bases and J 0 bases, with 21 bases left between them. Germline V gene sequence: CDR1 LNHDA, CDR2 SQIVND (reference sequence). The CDR3 bases are TGTGCCAGTACCGAATGGGGAGTTTTAGACATGAACACTGAAGCTTTCTTT. Its translation: CASTEWGVLDMNTEAFF.

The chain has TRBV5-6 and TRBJ1-3, with D hard to call. V lost 4 bases to trimming and J lost 3 bases, with 14 bases between them. There are 15 residues in the CDR3. The V gene's germline CDR1 is SGHDT and CDR2 YYEEEE. CDR3 in amino acids: CASSPGSRIGNTIYF. In DNA form, the CDR3 reads TGTGCCAGCAGCCCCGGTTCGAGAATTGGAAACACCATATATTTT.